This TCR beta chain was documented in a study of T cell responses to AZD1222 COVID-19 vaccine (dated by TCRdb to about 2021). At the level of the whole study: AZD1222 recipients with second doses at about 4 weeks or about 12 weeks were pooled, because spike-specific TCR depth and breadth did not differ between schedules. TCR sequencing was performed for about 240 trial participants, of whom around 200 were given two doses of AZD1222 and around 25 were given two doses of MenACWY control vaccine. Trial participants were enrolled into age subgroups of 18-55, 56-69 and 70-plus years, which contained around 140, 26 and 57 TCR-sequenced participants, respectively.

What the work shows at the level of the full study, not this receptor alone: Reportedly, almost half of the unique spike-specific TCRs recognized epitopes lying outside the regions that are mutated in the B.1.351 and B.1.1.7 variants. Participants were mostly white British and included more females than males, and it was suggested by the authors that clonal diversity may have been underestimated. The 56-69-year group was small, and its depth increase did not reach significance, likely because of low power. Because no day 14 peak-response samples were available, repertoires were characterized only after the peak T cell response. Conclusions about previously exposed vaccinees are limited, since just a handful of AZD1222 recipients were seropositive for SARS-CoV-2 at baseline. The vaccine-associated CD4 TCRs covered the entire spike protein, and the dominant responses fell in regions 160-218 and 743-854. After two AZD1222 doses, both the breadth and the depth of spike-specific TCRs were significantly higher than at day 0 and than in MenACWY recipients.

As regards this clone: Its antigen remains unidentified. No base qualities exist here, and no much larger clone lies one base off it.

The sample's time point label, in plain terms: baseline before first vaccination. The vaccinee samples were drawn from two UK trials, COV001 and COV002, one of which was a single-blind randomized controlled phase 2/3 trial testing AZD1222 (ChAdOx1 nCoV-19) in healthy adults. For TCRbeta chain sequencing, PBMC samples from trial participants were taken at day 0 and at day 28 after the second dose. The CDR3 regions of human TCRbeta chains were subjected to immunosequencing. The authors' analysis ran thus. TCRs in the repertoires were compared against a reference library of SARS-CoV-2-specific TCRs that had been generated with the MIRA antigen-specificity platform. Breadth meant the fraction of unique TCRs that were SARS-CoV-2-associated, whereas depth meant the fraction of total T cells that were SARS-CoV-2-associated. Using the MIRA data, every spike-specific TCR was mapped to the spike region that the TCR reacted to and assigned to either a CD4 or a CD8 class. Log10-transformed breadth and depth values were compared by one-way ANOVA with Sidak's multiple comparisons tests. TCRdb stores this immuneACCESS table with in-frame sequences only. Part of the clones is absent; in the studies checked, under half of the shortfall reflects unresolved V genes, and no reason is known for the rest. The V and J calls and clone size were taken over from that table, and D and trimming were inferred from the DNA. The table for this sample lists 150,000 or so clones; 80% to 90% of them were counted only once. The biggest ten clones account for 4.5% to 6.5% of the sample.

The CDR3 holds 15 amino acids from the cysteine to the phenylalanine. Only CDR3 DNA remains: 45 bases, in frame from the first base. CDR1 and CDR2 were assigned from the germline V gene as MNHEY and SVGAGI. Trimming removed 5 bases from V and 5 bases from J; the gene matches leave 11 bases unexplained. Source: peripheral blood, taken on day 0 of AZD1222 vaccination. The chain is made from TRBV6-5 and TRBJ1-2, with 7 bases matching TRBD1. The TCR was taken from an adult in good health. CDR3 region: CASSKSPGTEYGYTF. DNA sequence: TGTGCCAGCAGTAAATCTCCCGGGACAGAATATGGCTACACCTTC.